This T cell receptor beta chain is drawn from a study of response to subunit inactivated influenza vaccine. The table lists this clonotype with many counts. TCRdb used MiXCR to reprocess the RT-PCR reads, holding one entry per CDR3 protein. The sample carries roughly 170,000 distinct CDR3 sequences, nearly 9.5% recorded once. This specimen was non-naive T cells sorted from PBMCs, taken on the day of vaccination. The receptor was isolated from a man in his forties or fifties who received an inactivated influenza vaccine.

CDR3: CASSYYFTGELFF. The DNA for the CDR3 is TGTGCCAGCAGTTACTATTTCACCGGGGAGCTGTTTTTT. The chain employs TRBV6-2 or TRBV6-3 and TRBJ2-2, with unresolved D. CDR1 is MNHEY, CDR2 SVGEGT, per germline. V was shortened by 1 base and J by 4 bases, with 4 bases between the two germline ends. The CDR3 is 13 amino acids.